This T cell receptor (beta chain) was recovered during a study of blood T cell repertoires in COVID-19. About the research overall: Material from acute and convalescent COVID-19 was sourced from the United States, Italy and Spain. T cells, B-cell-depleted T cells, or PBMCs provided the cDNA or gDNA that served as material.

V was clipped by 3 bases and J by 5 bases; unmatched bases: 10. The CDR3 extends over 16 amino acids. Germline CDR1 reads SQVTM; CDR2 reads ANQGSEA. Original handling: Amplification with reference gene primers provided the estimates of nucleated cell counts. Here immunoSEQ multiplex PCR was the method, and the copy in TCRdb shows in-frame clones only, minus some. V and J calls and clone size come straight from that table; D and trimming were deduced from the DNA. Counted here are tens of thousands of clones, 90% occurring once; the ten biggest clones make up 6.9%. The receptor comes from a human donor in a cohort sampled during active COVID-19. V gene TRBV29-1 combines with J gene TRBJ2-1; 10 nucleotides align to TRBD2. The material sequenced was peripheral blood. The CDR3 DNA is TGCAGCGTTGAGGGACATAGCGGGGGGATTCACAATGAGCAGTTCTTC. Its translation is CSVEGHSGGIHNEQFF.